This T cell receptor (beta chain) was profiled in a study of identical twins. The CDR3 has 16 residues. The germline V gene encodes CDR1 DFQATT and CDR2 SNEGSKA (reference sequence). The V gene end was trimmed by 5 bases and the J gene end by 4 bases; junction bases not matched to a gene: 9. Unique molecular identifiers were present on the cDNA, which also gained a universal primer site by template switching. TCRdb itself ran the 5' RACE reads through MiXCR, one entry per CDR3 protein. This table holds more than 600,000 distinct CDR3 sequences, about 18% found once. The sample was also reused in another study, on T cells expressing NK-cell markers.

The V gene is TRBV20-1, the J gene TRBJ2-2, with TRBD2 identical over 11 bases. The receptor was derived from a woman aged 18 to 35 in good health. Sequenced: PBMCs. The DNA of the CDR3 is TGCAGTGCTCCAATTAGCGGGGGGGGGCGCACCGGGGAGCTGTTTTTT. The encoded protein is CSAPISGGGRTGELFF.